This T cell receptor (beta chain) was captured in a study of control samples from healthy donors and cancer patients. CDR1 is SNHLY, CDR2 FYNNEI, per germline. V dropped 3 bases and J dropped 9; count of bases not matched to a gene: 7. This CDR3 has 14 residues. Data came from immunoSEQ multiplex PCR; TCRdb stores just in-frame clones and leaves some out. The repertoire holds about 140,000 clones, with around 88% as singletons. What was sequenced was blood. The rearrangement links TRBV2 to TRBJ1-2, with TRBD1 matching 10 bases. This TCR was sampled from a man aged 18 to 29 in good health. The CDR3 loop reads CASSEGVTGGRYTF. As DNA, the CDR3 is TGTGCCAGCAGTGAGGGTGTGACAGGGGGCCGCTACACCTTC. Full variable domain (missing parts from reference TRBV2 and TRBJ1-2): EPEVTQTPSHQVTQMGQEVILRCVPISNHLYFYWYRQILGQKVEFLVSFYNNEISEKSEIFDDQFSVERPDGSNFTLKIRSTKLEDSAMYFCASSEGVTGGRYTFGSGTRLTVV.